This entry concerns a single TCR beta chain. Each donor gave roughly 9.8 milliliters of peripheral blood. With each sample, at least 5.5 micrograms of total RNA were extracted. This specimen belongs to a study of blood T cells in healthy people across ages. This CDR3 contains 16 residues. Trimming removed 1 base at V and 4 bases at J, with 14 bases between. Germline V lookup: CDR1 SEHNR, CDR2 FQNEAQ (reference sequence). Next came a second PCR, run for about 6 to 12 cycles, which used a sample-barcoded 5' primer along with a J-beta primer mix. Each TCR beta cDNA got a 12-nucleotide random molecular identifier. No fewer than 3 million CDR3-containing paired-end reads came from each sample. TCRdb passed the 5' RACE reads through MiXCR, listing each CDR3 protein once. The data contain 730,000 or so distinct CDR3 sequences, 40% to 50% of them seen just once; the ten biggest clones take up 25% to 35%.

The receptor's source is an elderly man in good health. This chain connects TRBV7-9 to TRBJ2-1; D is possibly TRBD2 (7 bases). The source material was blood. CDR3 amino acids: CASSLDTRGAYNEQFF. CDR3 sequence (DNA): TGTGCCAGCAGCTTAGACACCCGGGGGGCATACAATGAGCAGTTCTTC.